The 16 T cell receptor beta chains given below trace back to one sample, sequenced in a study of response to subunit inactivated influenza vaccine. TCRdb re-called the RT-PCR reads with MiXCR, one entry per CDR3 protein. The sample has 400,000 to 550,000 distinct CDR3 sequences; roughly 23% are singletons. The sequencing used CD4+ T cells sorted from PBMCs, collected less than 6 days after vaccination. Every receptor here comes from a man in his fifties who received an inactivated influenza vaccine.

This sequence joins TRBV5-5 and TRBJ2-3; 7 bases match TRBD2. Germline V gene data show CDR1 as SGHKS and CDR2 as YYEKEE (reference sequence). The CDR3 extends over 14 amino acids. V lost 1 base, J lost 4 bases, and 3 bases stayed unmatched. The CDR3 sequence: CASSLPSGSDTQYF. The CDR3 region has the DNA TGTGCCAGCAGCTTGCCTAGCGGATCAGATACGCAGTATTTT. The entire variable domain, with the rest obtained from reference TRBV5-5 and TRBJ2-3, is as follows: DAGVTQSPTHLIKTRGQQVTLRCSPISGHKSVSWYQQVLGQGPQFIFQYYEKEERGRGNFPDRFSARQFPNYSSELNVNALLLGDSALYLCASSLPSGSDTQYFGPGTRLTVL.

This clonotype has only a few counts. V usage is TRBV7-9 and J usage is TRBJ1-6; D remains ambiguous. V shed 2 bases and J shed 10 bases, with 15 bases lying between them. CDR3 size: 15 residues. Germline values: CDR1 SEHNR, CDR2 FQNEAQ (reference sequence). CDR3 DNA sequence: TGTGCCAGCAGCTTAAACGCGGGAGGCAGGTCACCCCTCCACTTT. Translating it yields CASSLNAGGRSPLHF.

V is TRBV6-1 and J is TRBJ2-7; tentatively, D is TRBD1 or TRBD2 (5 bases each). Germline CDR1 is MNHNS and CDR2 is SASEGT. Trimming took 6 bases from V and 3 from J, leaving 12 bases between them. The CDR3 runs 13 residues. The CDR3 reads CASSRDVGYEQYF. For the CDR3, the DNA is TGTGCCAGCAGCCGGGACGTCGGCTACGAGCAGTACTTC.

V is TRBV27 and J is TRBJ2-7; D not certain. V dropped 8 bases and J dropped 0 bases, with 11 bases sitting between them. Germline V gene sequence: CDR1 MNHEY, CDR2 SMNVEV (reference sequence). The CDR3 has 13 residues. In DNA, the CDR3 is TGTGCCAGCGCCCGACAACGCTCCTACGAGCAGTACTTC. It is translated as CASARQRSYEQYF.

The V gene is TRBV5-1, the J gene TRBJ1-4; 7 bases map to TRBD1. Germline-derived CDR1 and CDR2 are SGHRS and YFSETQ. After removal of 4 bases from V and 8 bases from J, the junction contained 11 bases not matched to a gene. CDR3 length: 15 amino acids. In DNA form, the CDR3 reads TGCGCCAGCAGCGGGGGACAGTGGGTTCGGGAAAAACTGTTTTTT. The encoded protein is CASSGGQWVREKLFF.

The chain recombines TRBV4-1 with TRBJ2-2; D unclear. CDR3 length equals 15 residues. CDR1 is MGHRA and CDR2 is YSYEKL in the germline V gene. V was trimmed by 0 bases and J by 2 bases, leaving 7 bases between them. CDR3 coding DNA: TGCGCCAGCAGCCAAGATTCGCAAAACACCGGGGAGCTGTTTTTT. This codes for CASSQDSQNTGELFF.

J is TRBJ2-1 and V is TRBV24-1, with TRBD2 identical over 10 bases. This CDR3 spans 15 amino acids. CDR1 is KGHDR and CDR2 is SFDVKD in the germline V gene. V trimming: 11 bases; J trimming: 7 bases; junction bases outside the gene matches: 13. The CDR3 loop is CAIRRSGGVTNEQFF. The DNA of the CDR3 is TGTGCCATCCGTCGAAGCGGGGGGGTTACGAATGAGCAGTTCTTC.

This clonotype was picked up a small number of times. The genes are TRBV28 and TRBJ2-3, with 7 bases fitting TRBD1. CDR1 and CDR2 (germline): MDHEN, SYDVKM. J was trimmed by 6 bases and V by 2 bases; bases with no gene match: 5. This CDR3 contains 14 residues. DNA for the CDR3: TGTGCCAGCAGTTTAACGTCCAGGGGGGATACGCAGTATTTT. Translated: CASSLTSRGDTQYF.

In its sample, this clonotype was seen a few times. The V and J genes are TRBV10-3 and TRBJ1-4; 9 positions match TRBD1. The CDR3 loop spans 14 amino acids. V lost 6 bases, J lost 6 bases, and 5 bases stayed unmatched. Germline-derived CDR1 and CDR2 are ENHRY and SYGVKD. CDR3 nucleotide sequence: TGTGCCATCAGCCGACAGGGGGGGGATGAAAAACTGTTTTTT. It yields the protein CAISRQGGDEKLFF.

V gene TRBV7-9 combines with J gene TRBJ2-7, with 7 positions matching TRBD1. The germline gives CDR1 SEHNR, CDR2 FQNEAQ (reference sequence). V shed 1 base, J shed 5 bases, and the junction held 5 bases outside the gene matches. The CDR3 is made up of 14 amino acids. As DNA, the CDR3 is TGTGCCAGCAGCTTAGTGGTACAGGGGAACGAGCAGTACTTC. It specifies CASSLVVQGNEQYF.

There are a few counts of this clonotype. The CDR3 sequence is CSARVRGGMVETQYF. As DNA, the CDR3 is TGCAGTGCTAGAGTCCGGGGGGGAATGGTAGAGACCCAGTACTTC. V and J are TRBV20-1 and TRBJ2-5; 8 bases match TRBD2. The CDR3 is made up of 15 amino acids. The germline V gene encodes CDR1 DFQATT and CDR2 SNEGSKA (reference sequence). V dropped 1 base and J dropped 4; count of bases not matched to a gene: 8.

In this sample, this clonotype turned up a few times. The chain is built from TRBV11-2 and TRBJ2-5; 8 bases fit TRBD1. With 0 bases clipped from V and 4 bases from J, the junction kept 13 bases outside the gene matches. CDR1 is SGHAT, CDR2 FQNNGV, per germline. CDR3 length: 18 residues. CDR3 nucleotide sequence: TGTGCCAGCAGCTTAGATCGGGCGGCAGGGGGCAAAGGAGAGACCCAGTACTTC. It codes for CASSLDRAAGGKGETQYF.

The chain has TRBV7-2 and TRBJ2-5; D call uncertain. V was trimmed by 1 base and J by 8 bases, leaving 14 bases between them. Germline V gene lookup returns CDR1 SGHTA and CDR2 FQGNSA. The CDR3 totals 14 residues. CDR3 in amino acids: CASSLVLGTDTQYF. In DNA form, the CDR3 reads TGTGCCAGCAGCTTAGTCTTGGGTACGGATACCCAGTACTTC.

This clonotype was recorded a few times. The rearrangement joins TRBV29-1 to TRBJ1-1; weak D call: TRBD1 (6 bases). This CDR3 comprises 12 residues. Germline loops: CDR1 SQVTM, CDR2 ANQGSEA. The V gene lost 4 bases and the J gene lost 0 bases, with 6 bases spanning the gap. The CDR3: CSVGQVNTEAFF. The CDR3, as DNA: TGCAGCGTTGGACAGGTGAACACTGAAGCTTTCTTT.

This clonotype showed up just a few times. J is TRBJ1-4 and V is TRBV12-3 or TRBV12-4; no clear D. The CDR3 is 15 amino acids. V lost 4 bases and J lost 8, with 17 bases in between. CDR3: CASSYSPGSGEKLFF. CDR3 DNA: TGTGCCAGCAGTTATAGTCCGGGATCGGGCGAAAAACTGTTTTTT.

The chain uses TRBV20-1 and TRBJ2-7; either TRBD1 or TRBD2 may fit D (5 bases each). From germline, CDR1 is DFQATT and CDR2 SNEGSKA (reference sequence). Trimming stripped 3 bases from V and 2 bases from J, with 14 bases between. The CDR3 consists of 14 residues. CDR3 in amino acids: CSASKSGRTYEQYF. Written as DNA, the CDR3 is TGCAGTGCTAGTAAATCAGGGAGAACCTACGAGCAGTACTTC.